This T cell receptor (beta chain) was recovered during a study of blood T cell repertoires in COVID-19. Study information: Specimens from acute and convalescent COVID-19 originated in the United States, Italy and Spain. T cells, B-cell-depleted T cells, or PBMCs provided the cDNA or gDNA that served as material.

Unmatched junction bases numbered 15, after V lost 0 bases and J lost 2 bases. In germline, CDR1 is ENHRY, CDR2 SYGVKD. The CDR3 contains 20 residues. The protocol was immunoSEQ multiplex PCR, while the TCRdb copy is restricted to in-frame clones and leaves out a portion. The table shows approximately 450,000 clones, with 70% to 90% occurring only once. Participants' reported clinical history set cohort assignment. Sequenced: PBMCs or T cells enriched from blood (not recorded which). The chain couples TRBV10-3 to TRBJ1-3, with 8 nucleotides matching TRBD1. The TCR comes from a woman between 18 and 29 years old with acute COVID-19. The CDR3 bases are TGTGCCATCAGTGAGTCGACGTTCTTCCAGGGGGCCAAAACTGGAAACACCATATATTTT. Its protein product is CAISESTFFQGAKTGNTIYF.